This T cell receptor beta chain originates from a study of OX40 agonist ivuxolimab in advanced cancers. In terms of the full investigation: Ivuxolimab was an agonistic, fully human IgG2 monoclonal antibody directed against OX40 (CD134), a costimulatory receptor. In the dose-escalation cohort, more than 75% of patients were male, and the mean age was approximately 60 years, with a range of about 23 to 90. Partial responses occurred in three dose-escalation patients, of whom one had hepatocellular carcinoma and two had cutaneous melanoma. Intravenous ivuxolimab was administered to patients every 2 weeks at six dose levels: 0.01, 0.1, 0.3, 1.5, 3 and 10 mg/kg. The paper reports the monotherapy dose-escalation portion (N of about 50 patients) of the phase I ivuxolimab trial. Prior anti-PD-1, anti-PD-L1 or anti-CTLA-4 therapy was permitted, and checkpoint inhibitors had been received by roughly 42% of dose-escalation patients. Among the roughly 52 dose-escalation patients, 19 had hepatocellular carcinoma, roughly 15 melanoma, 9 renal cell carcinoma and 9 head and neck cancer. The purpose of peripheral TCRbeta sequencing was to test whether ivuxolimab changed TCR sequence diversity and led to clonal T-cell expansion.

Of note for this clone: Its antigen remains undetermined. No much larger clone exists at a distance of one base, and base qualities are not known.

To sequence the TCRbeta CDR3 region, genomic DNA was isolated from the sorted cells. The immunoSEQ Assay was used to sequence the TCRbeta CDR3 regions. Sourced from immuneACCESS, this table was stored by TCRdb with only in-frame sequences that have V and J called. A share of the clones is absent; for the studies checked, an unresolved V gene accounts for under half, and the remainder has no known explanation. Recorded for this sample are about 35,000 clones; 70% to 85% of them occurred a single time. About a quarter of the sample belongs to the ten largest clones. Findings and caveats that apply to the study as a whole: Partial responders in the 0.1-3.0 mg/kg groups had among the lowest normalized peripheral clonal expansion, especially among CD8+ T cells. At doses from 0.1 to 3.0 mg/kg, clonal expansion was seen in both CD4+ and CD8+ blood T cells between baseline and week 6. After ivuxolimab, more expanded clones were found on average in CD8+ T cells than in CD4+ T cells. The antigen specificity of the clonally expanded peripheral T cells was not determined. Low levels of normalized T-cell clonal expansion were also seen in some patients who did not respond.

Patients with a history of autoimmune disease or receiving systemic immunosuppression were excluded from the trial. Peripheral blood for TCR sequencing was collected from all dose cohorts at baseline, on cycle 4 day 1, and on cycle 7 day 1. Samples came from an open-label, multicenter, first-in-human phase I dose-escalation trial of ivuxolimab. Adults with locally advanced or metastatic melanoma, renal cell carcinoma, hepatocellular carcinoma or head and neck squamous cell carcinoma were enrolled in the trial. Before TCR sequencing, CD4+ T cells and CD8+ T cells were sorted from peripheral blood as separate populations. The CDR3 numbers 15 residues from cysteine through phenylalanine. Only the CDR3 DNA is retained, 45 bases long and in frame from the first base. The V end gives up 4 bases and the J end 3 bases, leaving 11 bases in the junction not matched to a gene. The CDR1 and CDR2 encoded by the germline V gene (reference sequence) are GTSNPN and SVGIG.

The sequenced sample was CD4+ or CD8+ T cells sorted from blood, obtained in a trial of the OX40 agonist ivuxolimab. This receptor chain uses TRBV30 and TRBJ2-7; 8 central nucleotides agree with TRBD1. This TCR came from an adult with an advanced solid tumor such as melanoma, head and neck, liver or kidney cancer. In nucleotides, the sequence is TGTGCCTGGACTAACACCGACAGGGGTTTCTACGAGCAGTACTTC. This sequence encodes CAWTNTDRGFYEQYF.